Below, one T cell receptor (beta chain) is given with its context. Sequenced by immunoSEQ multiplex PCR; TCRdb stores in-frame clones only, minus some. The sample yields about 66,000 clones, approximately 88% seen once. The record originates from a study of OX40 agonist ivuxolimab in advanced cancers. For the study at large: Every patient in dose escalation had hepatocellular carcinoma, melanoma, renal cell or head and neck cancer.

V dropped 6 bases and J dropped 7 bases, with 13 bases sitting between them. Germline CDR1 and CDR2: MDHEN and SYDVKM. The CDR3 totals 12 residues. The sequence derives from an adult with an advanced solid tumor such as melanoma, head and neck, liver or kidney cancer. The sequenced sample was CD4+ or CD8+ T cells sorted from blood, obtained in a trial of the OX40 agonist ivuxolimab. The gene calls are TRBV28 and TRBJ2-7; D perhaps matches TRBD2 (5 bases). CDR3 residues: CASRGDRPEQYF. CDR3 nucleotide sequence: TGTGCCAGCAGGGGAGACCGACCAGAGCAGTACTTC.